The T cell receptor (beta chain) described here comes from a study of T-cell memory formation after mild COVID-19. Study observations and caveats: A subset of responding clones appeared in pre-infection memory, suggesting cross-reactive memory joined. CM and EM subsets held most contracting CD4+ clones; EMRA held CD8+ ones.

Looked up from germline, CDR1 is SQVTM and CDR2 is ANQGSEA. CDR3 length equals 14 residues. Trimming shortened V by 7 bases and J by 4 bases, and 19 bases separated the two germline ends. In TCRdb, the 5' RACE reads were re-called with MiXCR into one record per CDR3 protein. The sample has about 130,000 distinct CDR3 sequences, about 15% seen once. To note about this clonotype: The antigen is unknown.

This chain joins TRBV29-1 and TRBJ1-2; a possible D gene is TRBD1 (6 bases). The origin of this receptor is a man younger than 30 who had mild COVID-19 (a few samples of this study predate the infection). Cell type and time point are not known. Material: PBMCs or a T cell subset sorted from them (not recorded which). The CDR3 sequence is CSGSRDTQAYGYTF. The CDR3 bases are TGCAGCGGGTCCCGGGACACCCAGGCCTATGGCTACACCTTC.